This paragraph reports one T cell receptor beta chain. The data originate from a study of blood T cell repertoires in COVID-19. On the study more broadly: The cDNA or gDNA used as material had been derived from T cells, B-cell-depleted T cells, or PBMCs.

The CDR3 runs to 16 residues. The germline V gene has CDR1 SGHTA and CDR2 FQGNSA. V lost 1 base to trimming and J lost 2 bases, with 13 bases between them. Using immunoSEQ multiplex PCR, the repertoire was profiled, and TCRdb retains in-frame clones only, with some absent. The sample shows about 45,000 clones, around 85% of them seen only once. This sequence joins TRBV7-2 and TRBJ2-3, with D perhaps matching TRBD1 (5 bases). The receptor's source is a human donor in a cohort sampled during active COVID-19. The sequenced sample was peripheral blood. CDR3 nucleotide sequence: TGTGCCAGCAGCTTAGGCGCAGGGTACAACACAGATACGCAGTATTTT. Translation gives CASSLGAGYNTDTQYF.